These 22 T cell receptor beta chains came from one sample sequenced in a study of OX40 agonist ivuxolimab in advanced cancers. Profiling relied on immunoSEQ multiplex PCR, and the TCRdb table lists in-frame clones only, not all of them. The sample has approximately 22,000 clones; 83% are singletons. The material was CD4+ or CD8+ T cells sorted from blood, obtained in a trial of the OX40 agonist ivuxolimab. Source of these receptors: an adult with an advanced solid tumor such as melanoma, head and neck, liver or kidney cancer.

This chain links TRBV9 with TRBJ2-5, with a tentative D call TRBD1 (7 bases). The CDR3 has 15 amino acids. CDR1 is SGDLS, CDR2 YYNGEE, per germline. V lost 3 bases and J 4 bases, leaving 16 bases between the germline ends. The CDR3 sequence is CASSDHRGGVETQYF. CDR3 nucleotide sequence: TGTGCCAGCAGCGATCACAGGGGCGGGGTAGAGACCCAGTACTTC.

The V and J genes are TRBV6-1 and TRBJ1-6, with 7 bases identical to TRBD1. The CDR3 totals 15 residues. Germline V gene lookup returns CDR1 MNHNS and CDR2 SASEGT. After removal of 4 bases from V and 7 bases from J, the junction contained 7 bases not matched to a gene. The CDR3 is CASSVTPQGNSPLHF. The CDR3 nucleotides read TGTGCCAGCAGTGTAACCCCACAGGGGAATTCACCCCTCCACTTT.

This chain connects TRBV5-4 to TRBJ2-2; unclear D gene. V gave up 3 bases and J gave up 2 bases, with 11 bases separating them. The CDR3 is 15 residues long. Germline-derived CDR1 and CDR2 are SGHNT and YYREEE (reference sequence). The CDR3 DNA is TGTGCCAGCAGCTGGTCGGGCGAAAACACCGGGGAGCTGTTTTTT. It translates to CASSWSGENTGELFF.

This clone showed up just once. This sequence joins TRBV9 and TRBJ2-2, with D perhaps matching TRBD1 or TRBD2 (5 bases each). Germline CDR1 SGDLS, CDR2 YYNGEE. The CDR3 spans 15 residues. Deletions cut 5 bases from V and 0 bases from J, with 11 bases between. As DNA, the CDR3 is TGTGCCAGCAGTGCCGGGACGGCGAACACCGGGGAGCTGTTTTTT. Amino acid sequence: CASSAGTANTGELFF.

This chain uses TRBV7-6 with TRBJ2-7; D not certain. CDR3 length: 12 amino acids. Germline loops: CDR1 SGHVS, CDR2 FNYEAQ. Trimming removed 11 bases at V and 6 bases at J, with 17 bases between. The DNA for the CDR3 is TGTGCCGTTCGGAGAGGTGATGTCGAGCAGTACTTC. The encoded protein is CAVRRGDVEQYF.

The chain carries TRBV7-6 and TRBJ2-7, with D perhaps TRBD2 (7 bases). Trimming left V 4 bases short and J 5 bases short, with 21 bases between. Germline V gene lookup returns CDR1 SGHVS and CDR2 FNYEAQ. The CDR3 loop spans 16 amino acids. Here the CDR3 reads CASSSGKWGGLNEQYF. The CDR3 DNA sequence: TGTGCCAGCAGCTCCGGCAAGTGGGGGGGCCTGAACGAGCAGTACTTC.

The chain recombines TRBV4-1 with TRBJ1-2; D might be TRBD1 (6 bases). Germline V gene lookup returns CDR1 MGHRA and CDR2 YSYEKL. V lost 0 bases and J lost 6, with 11 bases in between. This CDR3 region has 14 residues. The CDR3: CASSQDSGGNGYTF. The CDR3 coding sequence is TGCGCCAGCAGCCAAGATTCCGGGGGCAATGGCTACACCTTC.

The gene calls are TRBV5-4 and TRBJ2-1; TRBD1 matches at 10 bases. The CDR3 length is 15 residues. The junction had 4 bases not matched to a gene; V was cut back by 2 bases and J by 5 bases. In germline, CDR1 is SGHNT, CDR2 YYREEE (reference sequence). The DNA for the CDR3 is TGTGCCAGCAGCTTTTCCGGGACAGGGGACAATGAGCAGTTCTTC. Translating it yields CASSFSGTGDNEQFF.

V usage is TRBV7-2 and J usage is TRBJ2-1; 12 bases align to TRBD2. The germline V gene has CDR1 SGHTA and CDR2 FQGNSA. The CDR3 is made up of 16 amino acids. V was clipped by 5 bases and J by 7 bases; unmatched bases: 9. For the CDR3, the DNA is TGTGCCAGCAGCACACTAGCGGGGGGTTTGAGGAATGAGCAGTTCTTC. Translation: CASSTLAGGLRNEQFF.

The chain couples TRBV11-2 to TRBJ2-3; TRBD2 matches at 9 bases. The CDR3 is 16 residues long. The junction had 9 bases not matched to a gene; V was cut back by 5 bases and J by 3 bases. Germline values: CDR1 SGHAT, CDR2 FQNNGV. The DNA of the CDR3 is TGTGCCAGCAGCCCCACGGGGCGGGGGGGAACAGATACGCAGTATTTT. Translation gives CASSPTGRGGTDTQYF. Supplemented by reference TRBV11-2 and TRBJ2-3, the full variable domain reads EAGVAQSPRYKIIEKRQSVAFWCNPISGHATLYWYQQILGQGPKLLIQFQNNGVVDDSQLPKDRFSAERLKGVDSTLKIQPAKLEDSAVYLCASSPTGRGGTDTQYFGPGTRLTVL.

The genes are TRBV6-4 and TRBJ2-1; 7 nucleotides agree with TRBD1. J lost 3 bases, V lost 4 bases, and 9 bases had no gene match. The CDR3 loop spans 16 amino acids. Germline V gene data show CDR1 as MRHNA and CDR2 as SNTAGT. Written as DNA, the CDR3 is TGTGCCAGCAGTGCTGAGTCGGGACAGATCTACAATGAGCAGTTCTTC. Translated, it gives CASSAESGQIYNEQFF.

This chain uses TRBV9 with TRBJ1-1; TRBD1 is a possible D gene (5 bases). V was trimmed by 0 bases and J by 10 bases, leaving 10 bases between them. Germline V lookup: CDR1 SGDLS, CDR2 YYNGEE. The CDR3 loop spans 12 amino acids. CDR3 sequence reads: CASSVVGGAAFF. CDR3 DNA: TGTGCCAGCAGCGTAGTAGGAGGGGCAGCTTTCTTT.

The chain uses TRBV6-1 and TRBJ2-5; D not resolved. The CDR3 covers 13 residues. Germline V CDR1 and CDR2: MNHNS, SASEGT. Trimming stripped 7 bases from V and 2 bases from J, with 11 bases between. In DNA, the CDR3 is TGTGCCAGCACCCCCGGGCCGCAAGAGACCCAGTACTTC. Amino acid sequence: CASTPGPQETQYF.

This clone was recorded a few times. V gene TRBV5-1 combines with J gene TRBJ2-3, with 7 positions matching TRBD1. Unmatched junction bases numbered 4, after V lost 4 bases and J lost 8 bases. Germline-derived CDR1 and CDR2 are SGHRS and YFSETQ. The CDR3 has 12 residues. CDR3 nucleotides: TGCGCCAGCAGCCGGGCAGGGGGTACGCAGTATTTT. Protein: CASSRAGGTQYF.

The chain is built from TRBV9 and TRBJ2-2; D is possibly TRBD1 or TRBD2 (6 bases each). Trimming removed 4 bases at V and 3 bases at J, with 13 bases between. Germline-derived CDR1 and CDR2 are SGDLS and YYNGEE. The CDR3 has 15 residues. The CDR3 region is CASSPVGGYTGELFF. DNA of the CDR3: TGTGCCAGCAGCCCGGTGGGGGGCTACACCGGGGAGCTGTTTTTT.

This clone was counted between two and nine times. This chain uses TRBV5-1 with TRBJ1-1, with a possible D match to TRBD1 (5 bases). CDR1 is SGHRS, CDR2 YFSETQ, per germline. V gave up 2 bases and J gave up 8 bases, with 16 bases separating them. This CDR3 is built from 14 residues. The CDR3 region is CASSLGQGVDEAFF. The CDR3 DNA reads TGCGCCAGCAGCTTAGGCCAGGGAGTAGACGAAGCTTTCTTT.

The chain uses TRBV6-6 and TRBJ2-1; the D is unclear. The length of the CDR3 is 12 residues. The V and J ends lost 6 bases and 4 bases respectively, with 7 bases between them. Germline values: CDR1 MNHNY, CDR2 SVGAGI (reference sequence). In DNA form, the CDR3 reads TGTGCCAGCAGGTTTGGGTACAATGAGCAGTTCTTC. Translating it yields CASRFGYNEQFF.

J is TRBJ1-1 and V is TRBV10-2, with D maybe TRBD1 (5 bases). This CDR3 is 14 amino acids long. Germline V gene data show CDR1 as WSHSY and CDR2 as SAAADI. Trimming shortened V by 7 bases and J by 1 base, and 13 bases separated the two germline ends. The CDR3 protein is CASTYGTANTEAFF. CDR3 DNA: TGCGCCAGCACCTACGGGACGGCGAACACTGAAGCTTTCTTT.

The genes are TRBV11-2 and TRBJ2-7, with 9 bases identical to TRBD2. There are 15 residues in the CDR3. Germline assignment: CDR1 SGHAT and CDR2 FQNNGV. V shed 4 bases, J shed 2 bases, and the junction held 6 bases outside the gene matches. The CDR3 nucleotides read TGTGCCAGCAGCTACGGGACTAGCCTTACCTACGAGCAGTACTTC. This codes for CASSYGTSLTYEQYF. Supplemented by reference TRBV11-2 and TRBJ2-7, the full variable domain reads EAGVAQSPRYKIIEKRQSVAFWCNPISGHATLYWYQQILGQGPKLLIQFQNNGVVDDSQLPKDRFSAERLKGVDSTLKIQPAKLEDSAVYLCASSYGTSLTYEQYFGPGTRLTVT.

This chain joins TRBV7-2 and TRBJ2-2, with 7 bases that match TRBD2. The germline gives CDR1 SGHTA, CDR2 FQGNSA. V shed 7 bases and J 5 bases; nucleotides not matched to a gene: 10. The CDR3 consists of 15 residues. The CDR3 here is CASTRRGSQTGELFF. The CDR3 nucleotides read TGTGCCAGCACGAGGCGGGGGAGCCAAACCGGGGAGCTGTTTTTT.

This chain links TRBV27 with TRBJ1-1, with D perhaps TRBD1 (6 bases). This CDR3 spans 14 amino acids. Germline V CDR1 and CDR2: MNHEY, SMNVEV (reference sequence). V was cut by 6 bases and J by 4 bases, with 15 bases left in between. The CDR3 here is CASSPGGGRTEAFF. In nucleotides, the CDR3 is TGTGCCAGCAGCCCCGGGGGCGGGCGCACTGAAGCTTTCTTT.

This chain joins TRBV11-2 and TRBJ2-3; 12 bases map to TRBD2. From germline, CDR1 is SGHAT and CDR2 FQNNGV. This CDR3 region has 18 residues. Trimming removed 0 bases from V and 4 bases from J; junction bases left unmatched: 8. CDR3 DNA: TGTGCCAGCAGCTTAGATCACCGACTAGCGGGAGTTGCAGATACGCAGTATTTT. Protein sequence: CASSLDHRLAGVADTQYF.